The rows below give T cell receptor beta chains drawn from one sample of a study of T-cell reconstitution after alpha-beta-depleted transplantation in children. TCRdb reprocessed the PCR reads with MiXCR, giving one entry per CDR3 protein. The table shows more than 400,000 distinct CDR3 sequences, with approximately 10% occurring only once. The source was PBMCs, mostly from graft donor cells, collected 180 days after TCRalphabeta/CD19-depleted stem cell transplant. The receptors shown here come from a female patient aged 2-15 years who had a stem cell transplant for aplastic anemia, so the T cells may come from the graft donor. Both conserved end residues are part of each CDR3. The order of the fields is CDR3 protein, J gene, V gene.

CDR3 protein: CASRKRPLEETQYF
J gene: TRBJ2-5
V gene: TRBV5-1

CDR3 protein: CAISLIRYGTGASYEQYF
J gene: TRBJ2-7
V gene: TRBV12-3/TRBV12-4

CDR3 protein: CASSSGTGGRNEQFF
J gene: TRBJ2-1
V gene: TRBV27

CDR3 protein: CASSLAVGAVETQYF
J gene: TRBJ2-5
V gene: TRBV5-1

CDR3 protein: CASSLLGGASYGYTF
J gene: TRBJ1-2
V gene: TRBV27

CDR3 protein: CASSQGGGQFF
J gene: TRBJ2-1
V gene: TRBV3-1

CDR3 protein: CASSPRTSGRRTDTQYF
J gene: TRBJ2-3
V gene: TRBV18

CDR3 protein: CSARQGNMNTEAFF
J gene: TRBJ1-1
V gene: TRBV20-1

CDR3 protein: CASSTEYEQFF
J gene: TRBJ2-1
V gene: TRBV5-1

CDR3 protein: CSARDQYQQYF
J gene: TRBJ2-7
V gene: TRBV20-1

CDR3 protein: CASSSNDPGTGNTGELFF
J gene: TRBJ2-2
V gene: TRBV11-1

CDR3 protein: CAISDQGQPMNTEAFF
J gene: TRBJ1-1
V gene: TRBV10-3

CDR3 protein: CATTLGTSSYNEQFF
J gene: TRBJ2-1
V gene: TRBV12-3/TRBV12-4

CDR3 protein: CSASRGKAFF
J gene: TRBJ1-1
V gene: TRBV20-1

CDR3 protein: CASSADRGLGYTF
J gene: TRBJ1-2
V gene: TRBV12-3/TRBV12-4

CDR3 protein: CASSRDGFYSPLHF
J gene: TRBJ1-6
V gene: TRBV7-9

CDR3 protein: CSARSKHYSNQPQHF
J gene: TRBJ1-5
V gene: TRBV20-1

CDR3 protein: CTSSSYNEQFF
J gene: TRBJ2-1
V gene: TRBV12-3/TRBV12-4

CDR3 protein: CSARDLLATLQETQYF
J gene: TRBJ2-5
V gene: TRBV20-1

CDR3 protein: CASSFRGDYEQYF
J gene: TRBJ2-7
V gene: TRBV27

CDR3 protein: CSARGGYLGYTF
J gene: TRBJ1-2
V gene: TRBV20-1

CDR3 protein: CSVLAPTGGYGYTF
J gene: TRBJ1-2
V gene: TRBV29-1

CDR3 protein: CASRPGQAYGYTF
J gene: TRBJ1-2
V gene: TRBV12-3/TRBV12-4

CDR3 protein: CSVQGLSGNTIYF
J gene: TRBJ1-3
V gene: TRBV29-1

CDR3 protein: CAISAIGPRGNQPQHF
J gene: TRBJ1-5
V gene: TRBV10-3

CDR3 protein: CSARNLILKRGSGRPEQFF
J gene: TRBJ2-1
V gene: TRBV20-1

CDR3 protein: CASSFDGGSPYTEAFF
J gene: TRBJ1-1
V gene: TRBV5-5

CDR3 protein: CASSSLVNEQFF
J gene: TRBJ2-1
V gene: TRBV12-3/TRBV12-4

CDR3 protein: CASSLWSSRRETQYF
J gene: TRBJ2-5
V gene: TRBV28

CDR3 protein: CASSLGPWASGNADTQYF
J gene: TRBJ2-3
V gene: TRBV11-2

CDR3 protein: CASSTTGADTQYF
J gene: TRBJ2-3
V gene: TRBV12-3/TRBV12-4